These 26 T cell receptor beta chains came from one sample sequenced in a study of T cell responses to AZD1222 COVID-19 vaccine. Here immunoSEQ multiplex PCR was the method, and the copy in TCRdb shows in-frame clones only, minus some. The sample yields 180,000 or so clones, approximately 93% seen once. Sequenced here: peripheral blood, sampled 28 days after the second AZD1222 dose. The receptors come from an adult who received the AZD1222 COVID-19 vaccine.

The chain links TRBV4-1 to TRBJ1-5, with TRBD1 matching 7 bases. Germline V gene sequence: CDR1 MGHRA, CDR2 YSYEKL. CDR3 length: 14 amino acids. Losses at the gene ends were 4 bases for V and 6 bases for J; bases not matched to a gene: 6. The CDR3 DNA is TGCGCCAGCAGCCCGACAGGGTACGGTCAGCCCCAGCATTTT. It translates to CASSPTGYGQPQHF.

This chain links TRBV4-3 with TRBJ1-1; 8 nucleotides align to TRBD1. V lost 2 bases, J lost 4 bases, and 6 bases stayed unmatched. The V gene's germline CDR1 is LGHNA and CDR2 YSLEER. The CDR3 has 15 amino acids. As DNA, the CDR3 is TGCGCCAGCAGCCAACAAACAGGGGGTTTCACTGAAGCTTTCTTT. It specifies CASSQQTGGFTEAFF.

This clone is a singleton in its sample. The chain is built from TRBV6-1 and TRBJ1-2; no firm D call. V was shortened by 1 base and J by 2 bases, with 11 bases between the two germline ends. Germline values: CDR1 MNHNS, CDR2 SASEGT. This CDR3 has 15 amino acids. CDR3 region: CASSEVYVSNYGYTF. The CDR3 coding sequence is TGTGCCAGCAGTGAAGTGTACGTTTCCAACTATGGCTACACCTTC.

The CDR3 DNA sequence: TGTGCCAGCAGCCCAGGGACCGGGGCCAACGTCCTGACTTTC. Protein: CASSPGTGANVLTF. The gene calls are TRBV9 and TRBJ2-6; D possibly uses TRBD1 or TRBD2 (5 bases each). Trimming shortened V by 4 bases and J by 4 bases, and 9 bases separated the two germline ends. The germline gives CDR1 SGDLS, CDR2 YYNGEE. The CDR3 is 14 residues long.

This clone was observed a few times. The chain couples TRBV5-1 to TRBJ1-1; D unresolved. Germline V gene lookup returns CDR1 SGHRS and CDR2 YFSETQ. The CDR3 is 13 residues long. Between the trimmed V and J ends, which lost 0 bases and 8 bases, there was a span of 11 bases. The CDR3 is CASSLVPGLEAFF. In DNA form, the CDR3 reads TGCGCCAGCAGCTTGGTTCCGGGGTTAGAAGCTTTCTTT.

The rearrangement uses TRBV28 and TRBJ2-1; possibly TRBD1 for D (6 bases). Germline values: CDR1 MDHEN, CDR2 SYDVKM. Trimming removed 6 bases at V and 8 bases at J, with 17 bases between. CDR3 size: 14 residues. The CDR3: CASSRNRVEDEQFF. As DNA, the CDR3 is TGTGCCAGCAGCCGGAACAGGGTGGAGGATGAGCAGTTCTTC.

This chain connects TRBV13 to TRBJ2-7; D is unclear. Deletions cut 1 base from V and 5 bases from J, with 12 bases between. Germline V CDR1 and CDR2: PRHDT, FYEKMQ (reference sequence). The CDR3 has 14 residues. CDR3 bases: TGTGCCAGCAGCTTAGTGACGAGAGTCGACGAGCAGTACTTC. It codes for CASSLVTRVDEQYF.

This clone was counted between two and nine times. The chain joins TRBV7-9 to TRBJ1-5; D is ambiguous. V was cut by 5 bases and J by 4 bases, with 12 bases left in between. Germline lookup yields CDR1 SEHNR and CDR2 FQNEAQ (reference sequence). The CDR3 consists of 14 residues. CDR3 sequence: CASSTLMGNQPQHF. The CDR3 DNA sequence: TGTGCCAGCAGCACCCTCATGGGGAATCAGCCCCAGCATTTT. Combining the CDR3 with reference TRBV7-9 and TRBJ1-5 gives the whole variable domain DTGVSQNPRHKITKRGQNVTFRCDPISEHNRLYWYRQTLGQGPEFLTYFQNEAQLEKSRLLSDRFSAERPKGSFSTLEIQRTEQGDSAMYLCASSTLMGNQPQHFGDGTRLSIL.

The genes are TRBV10-3 and TRBJ2-2, with unresolved D. The CDR3 runs to 12 residues. V was pared by 3 bases and J by 2 bases, with 1 base between. In germline, CDR1 is ENHRY, CDR2 SYGVKD. The CDR3 bases are TGTGCCATCAGTGATAACACCGGGGAGCTGTTTTTT. Translation: CAISDNTGELFF.

The V and J genes are TRBV7-9 and TRBJ1-2; TRBD1 might be the D (6 bases). Per germline, CDR1 SEHNR and CDR2 FQNEAQ (reference sequence). Trimming removed 5 bases from V and 2 bases from J, with 21 bases in between. The CDR3 runs 17 residues. CDR3 residues: CASSPVRGGSPNYGYTF. CDR3 DNA: TGTGCCAGCAGCCCCGTCCGAGGGGGTTCTCCCAACTATGGCTACACCTTC.

The rearrangement uses TRBV5-1 and TRBJ1-6; unclear D gene. Germline V gives CDR1 SGHRS, CDR2 YFSETQ. Trimming took off 1 base at V and 8 bases at J, with 10 bases between the two ends. This CDR3 has 14 amino acids. The CDR3 DNA is TGCGCCAGCAGCTTGACTGATTTAGATTCACCCCTCCACTTT. Translation gives CASSLTDLDSPLHF.

The CDR3 reads CASATQGAITEAFF. DNA for the CDR3: TGTGCCAGCGCTACACAGGGGGCGATCACTGAAGCTTTCTTT. J is TRBJ1-1 and V is TRBV19; TRBD1 matches 9 bases. Trimming cost V 9 bases and J 4 bases; bases outside gene matches: 9. The CDR3 sequence is 14 residues long. Germline loops: CDR1 LNHDA, CDR2 SQIVND (reference sequence).

V gene TRBV2 combines with J gene TRBJ1-1; weak D call: TRBD1 (5 bases). Trimming shortened V by 5 bases and J by 0 bases, and 10 bases separated the two germline ends. CDR3 length: 14 residues. Per germline, CDR1 SNHLY and CDR2 FYNNEI. The CDR3 bases are TGTGCCAGCAGTCTAGGGACCCTGAACACTGAAGCTTTCTTT. Translating it yields CASSLGTLNTEAFF.

This clone was counted a single time. The rearrangement joins TRBV6-5 to TRBJ1-6; TRBD1 matches 9 bases. This CDR3 spans 15 amino acids. CDR1 MNHEY and CDR2 SVGAGI come from the germline V gene. Germline trimming cut 0 bases from V and 10 bases from J; bases unmatched to any gene: 4. The CDR3 spells CASSYSGTGNSPLHF. In nucleotides, the CDR3 is TGTGCCAGCAGTTACTCCGGGACAGGGAACTCACCCCTCCACTTT.

This clone was found once. The genes are TRBV7-2 and TRBJ2-7, with a possible D match to TRBD1 (6 bases). The CDR3 spans 12 residues. V gave up 4 bases and J gave up 6 bases, with 10 bases separating them. CDR1 is SGHTA, CDR2 FQGNSA, per germline. The CDR3 region is CASSSQGIEQYF. CDR3 in DNA: TGTGCCAGCAGCTCCCAGGGGATCGAGCAGTACTTC.

This rearrangement joins TRBV5-1 to TRBJ1-4, with 9 bases matching TRBD1. Germline V gives CDR1 SGHRS, CDR2 YFSETQ. Trimming took 4 bases from V and 5 from J; bases not matched to a gene: 3. The CDR3 loop spans 14 amino acids. CDR3 bases: TGCGCCAGCAGCCTGACAGGGGGGAATGAAAAACTGTTTTTT. Its protein is CASSLTGGNEKLFF.

The genes are TRBV7-9 and TRBJ1-2; 9 bases match TRBD1. CDR3 size: 12 residues. J was trimmed by 5 bases and V by 5 bases; bases with no gene match: 0. The germline gives CDR1 SEHNR, CDR2 FQNEAQ (reference sequence). CDR3 nucleotide sequence: TGTGCCAGCAGCGGACAGGGGTATGGCTACACCTTC. Amino acid sequence: CASSGQGYGYTF.

The rearrangement links TRBV6-5 to TRBJ1-2; a weak D match, TRBD1 (6 bases). Germline-derived CDR1 and CDR2 are MNHEY and SVGAGI. The CDR3 has 14 residues. The V end was cut by 2 bases, the J end by 6 bases, with 13 bases between. The CDR3 DNA sequence: TGTGCCAGCAGTTACACGGGGGCCCAGCATGGCTACACCTTC. This gives the protein CASSYTGAQHGYTF.

This clone was seen once. The J gene is TRBJ1-5, the V gene TRBV6-2 or TRBV6-3; 9 bases fit TRBD1. Germline loops: CDR1 MNHEY, CDR2 SVGEGT. Trimming at V came to 2 bases and at J to 5 bases, leaving 10 bases not matched to a gene. CDR3 length equals 17 residues. CDR3: CASSYGVPRQGDQPQHF. CDR3 DNA sequence: TGTGCCAGCAGTTACGGGGTTCCGAGACAGGGGGATCAGCCCCAGCATTTT.

In DNA, the CDR3 is TGTGCCAGCAGCCCTGGGCAGGGGATAAATGGCTACACCTTC. Its protein product is CASSPGQGINGYTF. The chain joins TRBV7-2 to TRBJ1-2; a weak D match, TRBD1 (6 bases). The V gene's germline CDR1 is SGHTA and CDR2 FQGNSA. The CDR3 covers 14 residues. The V and J ends lost 5 bases and 6 bases respectively, with 16 bases between them.

CDR3 DNA sequence: TGTGCCAGCAGCTTGGGGCAGAACACAGATACGCAGTATTTT. Protein: CASSLGQNTDTQYF. The chain is built from TRBV5-4 and TRBJ2-3, with D unresolved. The germline V and J ends were trimmed by 0 bases and 2 bases, with 7 bases remaining between them. The germline CDR1 and CDR2 sequences are SGHNT and YYREEE (reference sequence). The CDR3 sequence is 14 residues long. Full variable domain (remainder filled in from reference TRBV5-4 and TRBJ2-3): ETGVTQSPTHLIKTRGQQVTLRCSSQSGHNTVSWYQQALGQGPQFIFQYYREEENGRGNFPPRFSGLQFPNYSSELNVNALELDDSALYLCASSLGQNTDTQYFGPGTRLTVL.

The V call is TRBV3-1 (or the pseudogene TRBV3-2), the J call TRBJ2-7; D remains unclear. Trimming left V 1 base short and J 0 bases short, with 13 bases between. CDR1 and CDR2 from the germline V gene are LGHDT and YNNKEL (reference sequence). The CDR3 extends over 16 amino acids. CDR3 DNA sequence: TGTGCCAGCAGCCAAGTGTTCAGGCCGAGCTCCTACGAGCAGTACTTC. It translates to CASSQVFRPSSYEQYF.

There are a few counts of this clone. The genes are TRBV4-2 and TRBJ2-7; TRBD1 agrees at 8 bases. The CDR3 is 16 residues long. Looked up from germline, CDR1 is LGHNA and CDR2 is YNFKEQ. V was clipped by 2 bases and J by 1 base; unmatched bases: 7. The CDR3 is CASSQQLRQGSYEQYF. The CDR3 DNA reads as TGTGCCAGCAGCCAACAACTCCGACAGGGGTCCTACGAGCAGTACTTC.

A single count supports this clone. The chain has TRBV5-1 and TRBJ1-3; D unclear. CDR1 is SGHRS, CDR2 YFSETQ, per germline. The CDR3 length is 15 residues. V lost 0 bases and J lost 2, with 9 bases in between. The CDR3 region has the DNA TGCGCCAGCAGCTTGGGGGCTAACCCTGGAAACACCATATATTTT. Translation: CASSLGANPGNTIYF.

Points on this clone: The sample contains more than one DNA sequence encoding this CDR3. This chain joins TRBV12-3 or TRBV12-4 and TRBJ1-5; no definite D call. Trimming removed 3 bases at V and 1 base at J, with 4 bases between. The CDR3 is 13 residues long. CDR3 coding DNA: TGTGCCAGCAGTTTGACAAGCAATCAGCCCCAGCATTTT. Protein sequence: CASSLTSNQPQHF.

The chain carries TRBV4-1 and TRBJ2-1; D gene ambiguous. V gave up 9 bases and J gave up 3 bases, with 6 bases separating them. The V gene's germline CDR1 is MGHRA and CDR2 YSYEKL. The CDR3 runs to 11 residues. The CDR3 sequence: CASLGYNEQFF. The CDR3 coding sequence is TGCGCCAGTCTGGGCTACAATGAGCAGTTCTTC.